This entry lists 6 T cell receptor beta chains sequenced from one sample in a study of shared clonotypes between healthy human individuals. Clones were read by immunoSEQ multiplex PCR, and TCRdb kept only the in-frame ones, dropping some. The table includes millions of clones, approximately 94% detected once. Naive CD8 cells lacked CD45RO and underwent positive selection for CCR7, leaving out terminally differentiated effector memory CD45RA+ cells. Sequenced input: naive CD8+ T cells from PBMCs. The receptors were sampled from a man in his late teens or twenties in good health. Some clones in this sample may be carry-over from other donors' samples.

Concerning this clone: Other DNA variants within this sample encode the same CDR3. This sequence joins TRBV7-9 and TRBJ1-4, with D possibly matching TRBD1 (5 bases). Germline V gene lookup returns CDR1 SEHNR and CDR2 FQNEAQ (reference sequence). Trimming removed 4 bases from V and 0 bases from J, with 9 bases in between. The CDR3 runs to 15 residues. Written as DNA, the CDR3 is TGTGCCAGCAGCTCTGGGACTGCAACTAATGAAAAACTGTTTTTT. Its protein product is CASSSGTATNEKLFF.

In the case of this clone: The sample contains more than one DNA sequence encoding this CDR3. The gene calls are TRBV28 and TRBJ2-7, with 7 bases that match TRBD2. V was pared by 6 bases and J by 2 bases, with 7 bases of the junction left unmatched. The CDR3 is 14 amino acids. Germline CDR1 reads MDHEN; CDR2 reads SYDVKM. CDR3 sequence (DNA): TGTGCCAGCAGCCGCGGACTAGGCCCCTACGAGCAGTACTTC. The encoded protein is CASSRGLGPYEQYF. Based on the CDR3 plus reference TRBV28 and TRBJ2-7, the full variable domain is DVKVTQSSRYLVKRTGEKVFLECVQDMDHENMFWYRQDPGLGLRLIYFSYDVKMKEKGDIPEGYSVSREKKERFSLILESASTNQTSMYLCASSRGLGPYEQYFGPGTRLTVT.

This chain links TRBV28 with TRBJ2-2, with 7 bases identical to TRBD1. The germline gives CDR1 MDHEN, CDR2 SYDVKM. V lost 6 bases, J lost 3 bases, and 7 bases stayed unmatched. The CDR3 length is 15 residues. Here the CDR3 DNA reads TGTGCCAGCAGAGCAGACAGGGTTGACACCGGGGAGCTGTTTTTT. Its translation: CASRADRVDTGELFF.

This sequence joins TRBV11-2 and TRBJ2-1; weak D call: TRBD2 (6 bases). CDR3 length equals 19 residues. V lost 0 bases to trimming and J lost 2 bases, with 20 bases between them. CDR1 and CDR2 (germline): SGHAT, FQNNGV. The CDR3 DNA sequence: TGTGCCAGCAGCTTAGATCGTCGGGTAGCGGATAAAACCTACAATGAGCAGTTCTTC. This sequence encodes CASSLDRRVADKTYNEQFF.

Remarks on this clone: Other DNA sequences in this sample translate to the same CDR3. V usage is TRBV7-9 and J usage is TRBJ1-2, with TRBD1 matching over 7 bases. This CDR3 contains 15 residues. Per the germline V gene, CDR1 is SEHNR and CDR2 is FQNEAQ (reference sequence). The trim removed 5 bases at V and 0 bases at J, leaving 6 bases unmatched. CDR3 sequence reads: CASSKTGTANYGYTF. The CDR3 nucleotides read TGTGCCAGCAGCAAAACCGGGACAGCTAACTATGGCTACACCTTC.

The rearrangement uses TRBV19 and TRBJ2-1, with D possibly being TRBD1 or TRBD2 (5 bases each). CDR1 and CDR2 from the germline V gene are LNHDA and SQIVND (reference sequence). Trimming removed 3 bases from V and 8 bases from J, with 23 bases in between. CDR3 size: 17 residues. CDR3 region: CASSMGPRTYFLDEQFF. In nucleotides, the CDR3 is TGTGCCAGTAGTATGGGACCTCGAACGTACTTCTTGGATGAGCAGTTCTTC.